The T cell receptor (beta chain) under discussion was sequenced for a study of TET2 disruption in CD19-targeted CAR T cells (dated by TCRdb to the late 2010s). For context, the study as a whole: The number of samples was determined by the original clinical trial design and by which samples were available, and no additional inclusion criteria were applied.

Study-wide findings and limitations: The conclusions about the patient's CAR T cells were based on extensive analysis of only one subject.

TCR beta chain deep sequencing was performed with the immunoSEQ assay. From the authors' description of their analysis: Only productive TCR beta rearrangements went into calculating clonotype frequencies. The clones in this table, taken by TCRdb from immuneACCESS, are in-frame only. Not every clone is retained; where verified, under half of the shortfall comes from an unresolved V gene, and the cause of the rest is unknown. V and J calls and clone size are as listed in that table; D and trimming were resolved from the DNA. The sample's table covers fewer than 30,000 clones. Together, the top ten hold 1.5% to 2% of the sample. Notes on this clone: Which antigen it targets is not known. The read ends 3 residues shy of where the CDR3 ends; the end is completed using the germline J gene.

The sample's treatment or condition label, in plain terms: autologous CTL019 cells: CD19 CAR with 4-1BB and CD3 zeta domains. TCR zeta and 4-1BB costimulatory signaling domains were incorporated into the CD19 CAR. Leukapheresis was used to collect the T cells for CTL019 manufacturing from peripheral blood. The DNeasy Blood and Tissue Kit was used to extract genomic DNA from pre-infusion T cells, peripheral blood, or sorted post-infusion T cells. Inclusive of the bounding cysteine and phenylalanine, the CDR3 is 13 residues long. Part of the CDR3 DNA is given, 30 bases translated from base 1. Sequences SGHDT (CDR1) and YYEEEE (CDR2) are obtained from the germline V gene. V is reduced by 4 bases and J by 7 bases, leaving a spacing of 12 bases between them.

This receptor was taken from a man between 65 and 85 years old with chronic lymphocytic leukemia. Sample: CD8- CAR+ T cells sorted from cultured blood T cells, taken for CD19 CAR T cell therapy. The cell subset or site label for this specimen denotes: CD8-negative CAR-positive T cells from the infusion product. The receptor chain draws on TRBV5-6 and TRBJ1-3; the D segment cannot be called with confidence. Here the CDR3 is given as CASSPYYGNTIYF. The sequenced CDR3 bases are TGTGCCAGCAGCCCCTATTACGGGAACACC.